Below are 10 T cell receptor beta chains sequenced from a single sample in a study of radiotherapy plus CTLA-4 blockade in lung cancer. Clones were sequenced by immunoSEQ multiplex PCR, and TCRdb holds only the in-frame ones, with some missing. The sample contains some 87,000 clones, around four fifths of which appear only once. This sample comprised peripheral blood, obtained from a patient treated with radiotherapy plus ipilimumab. These receptors all stem from a human donor with non-small cell lung cancer that progressed on radiotherapy plus ipilimumab.

This chain joins TRBV6-5 and TRBJ1-2; D is unresolved. Deletions cut 0 bases from V and 8 bases from J, with 13 bases between. The germline V gene encodes CDR1 MNHEY and CDR2 SVGAGI. The CDR3 runs 14 residues. The CDR3 bases are TGTGCCAGCAGTTACTCGAACCGAAACCAGGGCTACACCTTC. This translates into CASSYSNRNQGYTF.

The genes are TRBV10-3 and TRBJ2-3, with D possibly being TRBD2 (6 bases). In germline, CDR1 is ENHRY, CDR2 SYGVKD. V lost 9 bases and J 1 base, leaving 8 bases between the germline ends. There are 12 residues in the CDR3. The CDR3 sequence: CAIGTGTDTQYF. DNA for the CDR3: TGTGCCATTGGGACTGGCACAGATACGCAGTATTTT.

The CDR3 DNA reads as TGTGCCAGCTCATCGCAGGGCTACGAGCAGTACTTC. Translating it yields CASSSQGYEQYF. V gene TRBV18 combines with J gene TRBJ2-7; possible D gene TRBD1, 5 bases. This CDR3 comprises 12 residues. The germline gives CDR1 KGHSH, CDR2 LQKENI. V lost 5 bases and J 3 bases, leaving 8 bases between the germline ends. Drawing the rest from reference TRBV18 and TRBJ2-7, the complete variable domain is NAGVMQNPRHLVRRRGQEARLRCSPMKGHSHVYWYRQLPEEGLKFMVYLQKENIIDESGMPKERFSAEFPKEGPSILRIQQVVRGDSAAYFCASSSQGYEQYFGPGTRLTVT.

The V and J genes are TRBV11-2 and TRBJ1-1; 7 nucleotides align to TRBD1. With V trimmed by 5 bases and J by 3 bases, 3 bases remained unmatched. CDR3 size: 13 residues. Germline V gene sequence: CDR1 SGHAT, CDR2 FQNNGV. The DNA of the CDR3 is TGTGCCAGCAGCACCGACAGGGACACTGAAGCTTTCTTT. Translation: CASSTDRDTEAFF.

The rearrangement uses TRBV19 and TRBJ2-1, with 7 bases lining up with TRBD2. The trim removed 4 bases at V and 5 bases at J, leaving 17 bases unmatched. The CDR3 spans 18 residues. Germline CDR1 and CDR2: LNHDA and SQIVND (reference sequence). The CDR3 DNA reads TGTGCCAGTAGTAGGACTAGTAGGAGAGGGCGGAAAAACAATGAGCAGTTCTTC. As protein: CASSRTSRRGRKNNEQFF.

CDR3 nucleotide sequence: TGTGCCAGCAGTGAATCGACTTGGGGTACGGGCTATGGCTACACCTTC. Encoded protein: CASSESTWGTGYGYTF. This chain uses TRBV6-1 with TRBJ1-2; D unclear. The CDR3 length is 16 residues. Trimming removed 2 bases at V and 4 bases at J, with 17 bases between. CDR1 is MNHNS, CDR2 SASEGT, per germline.

The chain recombines TRBV7-9 with TRBJ1-4; 9 bases agree with TRBD1. CDR1 and CDR2 from the germline V gene are SEHNR and FQNEAQ (reference sequence). This CDR3 comprises 15 residues. V was pared by 5 bases and J by 0 bases, with 1 base of the junction left unmatched. The CDR3 DNA follows: TGTGCCAGCAGCCGGGACAGGGCAACTAATGAAAAACTGTTTTTT. Translation: CASSRDRATNEKLFF.

The J gene is TRBJ2-7, the V gene TRBV4-1, with 12 positions matching TRBD2. With V trimmed by 6 bases and J by 3 bases, 6 bases remained unmatched. Germline V gene sequence: CDR1 MGHRA, CDR2 YSYEKL. The CDR3 runs 15 residues. CDR3 residues: CASSLRLAGVYEQYF. CDR3 nucleotides: TGCGCCAGCAGTCTCAGACTAGCGGGAGTCTACGAGCAGTACTTC.

The V and J genes are TRBV21-1 and TRBJ2-7; the D call TRBD1 from the table was never checked on the DNA. TRBV21-1 is recorded as a pseudogene. This CDR3 has 9 residues. The CDR3 DNA reads TGTGCCCCGAAGACAGGGCCCTACTTC. This encodes CAPKTGPYF.

The rearrangement links TRBV6-1 to TRBJ2-3; 7 bases map to TRBD1. J was trimmed by 4 bases and V by 5 bases; bases with no gene match: 6. The CDR3 spans 14 residues. In germline, CDR1 is MNHNS, CDR2 SASEGT. In nucleotides, the CDR3 is TGTGCCAGCAGTATACAGGGGAGCCCAGATACGCAGTATTTT. Translation: CASSIQGSPDTQYF.